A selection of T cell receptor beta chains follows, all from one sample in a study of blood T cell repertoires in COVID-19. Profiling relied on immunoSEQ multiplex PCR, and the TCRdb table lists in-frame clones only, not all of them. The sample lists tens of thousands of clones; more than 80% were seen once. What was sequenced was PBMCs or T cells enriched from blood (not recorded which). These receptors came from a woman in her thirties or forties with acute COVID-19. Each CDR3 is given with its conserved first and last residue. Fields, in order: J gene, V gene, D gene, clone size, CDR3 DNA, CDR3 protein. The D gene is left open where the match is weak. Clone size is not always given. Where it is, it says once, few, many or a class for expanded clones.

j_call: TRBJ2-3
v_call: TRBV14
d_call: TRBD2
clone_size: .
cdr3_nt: TGTGCCAGCAGCCTAGCGGGAGGAGATACGCAGTATTTT
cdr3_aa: CASSLAGGDTQYF

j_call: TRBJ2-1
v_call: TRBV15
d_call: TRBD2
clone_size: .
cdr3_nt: TGTGCCACCAGCAGAGATGCGGCGGGAGGGTATAATGAGCAGTTCTTC
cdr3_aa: CATSRDAAGGYNEQFF

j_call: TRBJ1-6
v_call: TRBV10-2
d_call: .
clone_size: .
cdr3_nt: TGCGCCAGCAGTGAAGGGGGAGGGAAATCACCCCTCCACTTT
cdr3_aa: CASSEGGGKSPLHF

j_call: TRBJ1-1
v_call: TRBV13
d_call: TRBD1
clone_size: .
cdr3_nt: TGTGCCAGCACCGACCAGGGGGGCCGGAACACTGAAGCTTTCTTT
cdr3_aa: CASTDQGGRNTEAFF

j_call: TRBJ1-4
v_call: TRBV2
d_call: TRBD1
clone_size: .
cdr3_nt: TGTGCCAGCATGGGCCTGGGACAGGCAAATGAAAAACTGTTTTTT
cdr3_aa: CASMGLGQANEKLFF

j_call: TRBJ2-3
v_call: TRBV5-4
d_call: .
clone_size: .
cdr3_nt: TGTGCCAGCAGCTCTTTAGTAGATACGCAGTATTTT
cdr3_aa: CASSSLVDTQYF

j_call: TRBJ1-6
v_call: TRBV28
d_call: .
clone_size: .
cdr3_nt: TGTGCCAGCAGTCCGGACAGATACAATTCACCCCTCCACTTT
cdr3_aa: CASSPDRYNSPLHF

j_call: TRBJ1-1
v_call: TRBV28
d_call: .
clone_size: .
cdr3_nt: TGTGCCAGCAGAGGGGGACCGGTTAGGAACACTGAAGCTTTCTTT
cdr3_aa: CASRGGPVRNTEAFF

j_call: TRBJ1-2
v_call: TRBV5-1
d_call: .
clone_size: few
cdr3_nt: TGCGCCAGCAGCTTGACCACAGGGCTTAATGGCTACACCTTC
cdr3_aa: CASSLTTGLNGYTF

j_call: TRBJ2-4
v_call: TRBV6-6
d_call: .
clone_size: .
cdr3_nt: TGTGCCAGCAGTTACTTTCGCCAGGGCCCCAAAAACATTCAGTACTTC
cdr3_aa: CASSYFRQGPKNIQYF

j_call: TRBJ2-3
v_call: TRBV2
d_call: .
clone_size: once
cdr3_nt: TGTGCCAGCTTCCCCGGGGATACGCAGTATTTT
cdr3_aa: CASFPGDTQYF

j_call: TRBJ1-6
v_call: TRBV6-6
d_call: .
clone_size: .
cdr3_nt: TGTGCCAGCAGTTACGGGAGAGATTCACCCCTCCACTTT
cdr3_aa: CASSYGRDSPLHF

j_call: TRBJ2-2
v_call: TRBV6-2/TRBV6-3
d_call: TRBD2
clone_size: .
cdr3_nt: TGTGCCAGCAGCTCAAGCGGGGGAGCCAGCACCGGGGAGCTGTTTTTT
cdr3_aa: CASSSSGGASTGELFF

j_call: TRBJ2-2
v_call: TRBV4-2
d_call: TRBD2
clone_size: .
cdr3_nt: TGTGCCAGCAGCTGGACTAGCGGGAACACCGGGGAGCTGTTTTTT
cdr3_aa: CASSWTSGNTGELFF

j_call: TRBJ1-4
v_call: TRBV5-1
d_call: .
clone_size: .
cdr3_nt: TGCGCCAGCAGCGCGGGGGGGCCAAATGAAAAACTGTTTTTT
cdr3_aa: CASSAGGPNEKLFF

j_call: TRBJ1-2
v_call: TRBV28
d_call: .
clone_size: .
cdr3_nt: TGTGCCAGCAGTTTATGGGGCAGGGTCTATGGCTACACCTTC
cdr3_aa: CASSLWGRVYGYTF

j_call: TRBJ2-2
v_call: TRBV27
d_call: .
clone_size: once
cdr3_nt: TGTGCCAGCAGTTTATATTGGGTCGCAGGGTTGAGGACCGGGGAGCTGTTTTTT
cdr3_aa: CASSLYWVAGLRTGELFF

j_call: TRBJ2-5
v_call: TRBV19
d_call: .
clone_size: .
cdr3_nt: TGTGCCAGTATGCTAGAAGAGACCCAGTACTTC
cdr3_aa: CASMLEETQYF

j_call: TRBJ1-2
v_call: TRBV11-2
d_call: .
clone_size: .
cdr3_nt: TGTGCCAGCAGCCCCGGGGAGGGGACCTATGGCTACACCTTC
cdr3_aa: CASSPGEGTYGYTF

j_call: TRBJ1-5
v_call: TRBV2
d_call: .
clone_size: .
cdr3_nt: TGTGCCAGCTCCGGGTTCAGCAATCAGCCCCAGCATTTT
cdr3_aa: CASSGFSNQPQHF

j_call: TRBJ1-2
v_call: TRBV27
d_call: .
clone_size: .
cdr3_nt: TGTGCCAGCAGCGGAGGGGCCCTCCTTGGCTACACCTTC
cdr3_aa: CASSGGALLGYTF

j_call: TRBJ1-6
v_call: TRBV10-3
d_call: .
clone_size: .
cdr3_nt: TGTGCCATCAGGGTCGGGTTAAATTCACCCCTCCACTTT
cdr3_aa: CAIRVGLNSPLHF

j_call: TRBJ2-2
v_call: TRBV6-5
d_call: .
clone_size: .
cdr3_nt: TGTGCCAGCTCACTACCAGGGGACACCGGGGAGCTGTTTTTT
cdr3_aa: CASSLPGDTGELFF

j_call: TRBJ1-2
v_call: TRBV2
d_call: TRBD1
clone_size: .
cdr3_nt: TGTGCCAGCAGTGAAAATTGGGGACAGGGAGTTGGCTACACCTTC
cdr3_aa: CASSENWGQGVGYTF

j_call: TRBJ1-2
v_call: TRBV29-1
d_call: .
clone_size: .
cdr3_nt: TGCAGCGTCGGACAGTTGCGCGGCTACACCTTC
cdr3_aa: CSVGQLRGYTF

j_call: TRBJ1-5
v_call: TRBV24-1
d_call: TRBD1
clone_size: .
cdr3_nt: TGTGCCACCAGTCTTTCCGACAGGGGTAGCAATCAGCCCCAGCATTTT
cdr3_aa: CATSLSDRGSNQPQHF

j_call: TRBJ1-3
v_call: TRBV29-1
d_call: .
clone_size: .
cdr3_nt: TGCAGCGTTGAAGGGGAACAGGGCACTGGAAACACCATATATTTT
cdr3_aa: CSVEGEQGTGNTIYF

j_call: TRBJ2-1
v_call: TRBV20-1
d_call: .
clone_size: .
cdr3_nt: TGCAGTGCTAGTGGGATCCGGGATCTTCACAATGAGCAGTTCTTC
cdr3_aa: CSASGIRDLHNEQFF

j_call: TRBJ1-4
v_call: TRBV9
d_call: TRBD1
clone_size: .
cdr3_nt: TGTGCCAGCAGCGTTTCCCCCGACAGGGTAAACGAAAAACTGTTTTTT
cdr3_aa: CASSVSPDRVNEKLFF

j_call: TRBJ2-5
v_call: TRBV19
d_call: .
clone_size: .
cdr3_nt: TGTGCCAGTAGTATAGTCTCAGGGTTAGGTCAAGAGACCCAGTACTTC
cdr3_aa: CASSIVSGLGQETQYF

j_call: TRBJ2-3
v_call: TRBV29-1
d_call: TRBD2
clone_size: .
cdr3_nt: TGCAGCGTGGGGGGACGGGAGGGAAACACAGATACGCAGTATTTT
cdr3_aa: CSVGGREGNTDTQYF

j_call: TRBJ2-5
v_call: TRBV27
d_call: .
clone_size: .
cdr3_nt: TGTGCCAGCAGGGTCCGAGGGGGTAGGGAGACCCAGTACTTC
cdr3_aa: CASRVRGGRETQYF

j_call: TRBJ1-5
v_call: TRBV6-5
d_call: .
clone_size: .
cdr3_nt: TGTGCCAGCAGTTACTCAGGGGGGCCCCAGCATTTT
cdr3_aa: CASSYSGGPQHF

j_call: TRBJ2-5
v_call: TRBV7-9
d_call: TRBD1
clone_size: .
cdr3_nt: TGTGCCAGCAGCGCCCGGGACAGGGCGTTAAAAGAGACCCAGTACTTC
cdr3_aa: CASSARDRALKETQYF

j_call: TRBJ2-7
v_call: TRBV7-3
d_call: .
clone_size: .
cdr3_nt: TGTGCCAGCAGCTTAATGGCCAGTTCCTACGAGCAGTACTTC
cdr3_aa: CASSLMASSYEQYF

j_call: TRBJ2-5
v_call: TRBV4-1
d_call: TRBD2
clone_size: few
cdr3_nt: TGCGCCAGCAGCCAAGAATGGGCGGGAGGGCCGGAGGAGACCCAGTACTTC
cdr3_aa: CASSQEWAGGPEETQYF

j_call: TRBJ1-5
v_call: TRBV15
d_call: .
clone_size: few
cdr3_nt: TGTGCCACCAGCAGAGGAGGGAGCCAATACAATCAGCCCCAGCATTTT
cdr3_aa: CATSRGGSQYNQPQHF

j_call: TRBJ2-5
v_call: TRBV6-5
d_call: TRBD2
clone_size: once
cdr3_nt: TGTGCCAGCTTAGCGGGGGGTTCCAGGACCCAGTACTTC
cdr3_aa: CASLAGGSRTQYF

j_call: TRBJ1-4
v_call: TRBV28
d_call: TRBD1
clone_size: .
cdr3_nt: TGTGCCAGCAGTCGAGGACAGGGAGCGAATGAAAAACTGTTTTTT
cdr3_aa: CASSRGQGANEKLFF

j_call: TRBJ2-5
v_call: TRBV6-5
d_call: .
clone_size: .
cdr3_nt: TGTGCCAGTACGGTAAACCAAGAGACCCAGTACTTC
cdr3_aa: CASTVNQETQYF

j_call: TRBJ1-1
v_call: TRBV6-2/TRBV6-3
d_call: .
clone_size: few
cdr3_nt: TGTGCCAGCAGCCCTTTCACAGGGTCTACCACTGAAGCTTTCTTT
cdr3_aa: CASSPFTGSTTEAFF

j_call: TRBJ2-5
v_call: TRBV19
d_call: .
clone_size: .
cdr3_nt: TGTGCCAGTAGATCCGGTGTTATGGAGACCCAGTACTTC
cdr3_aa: CASRSGVMETQYF

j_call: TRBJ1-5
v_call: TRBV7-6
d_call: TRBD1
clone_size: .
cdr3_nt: TGTGCCAGCAGCAGGGGACAGGGGCGGAATCAGCCCCAGCATTTT
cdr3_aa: CASSRGQGRNQPQHF

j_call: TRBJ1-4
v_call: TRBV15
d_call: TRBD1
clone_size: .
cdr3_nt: TGTGCCACCAGCAGAGAGAGACAGGGTCTGGATGGAAAACTGTTTTTT
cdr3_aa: CATSRERQGLDGKLFF

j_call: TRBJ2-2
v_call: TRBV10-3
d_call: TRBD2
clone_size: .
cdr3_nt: TGTGCCATCAAAGGACTAGCGGGGGGCACGAACACCGGGGAGCTGTTTTTT
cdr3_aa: CAIKGLAGGTNTGELFF